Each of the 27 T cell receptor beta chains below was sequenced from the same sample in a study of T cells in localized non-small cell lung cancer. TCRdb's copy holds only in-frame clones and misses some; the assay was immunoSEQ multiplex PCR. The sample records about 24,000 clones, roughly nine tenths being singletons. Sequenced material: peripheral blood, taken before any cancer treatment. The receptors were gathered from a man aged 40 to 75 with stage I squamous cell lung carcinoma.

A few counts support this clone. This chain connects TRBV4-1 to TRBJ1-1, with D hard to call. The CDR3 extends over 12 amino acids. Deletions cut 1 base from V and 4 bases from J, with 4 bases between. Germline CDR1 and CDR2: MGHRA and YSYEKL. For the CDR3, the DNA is TGCGCCAGCAGCCAAGGTAGCACTGAAGCTTTCTTT. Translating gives CASSQGSTEAFF.

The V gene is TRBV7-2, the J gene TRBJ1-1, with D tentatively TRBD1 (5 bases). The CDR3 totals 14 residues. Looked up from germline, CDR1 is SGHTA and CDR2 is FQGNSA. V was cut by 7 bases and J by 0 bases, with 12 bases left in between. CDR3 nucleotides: TGTGCCAGCAATACCGGGACGGTGAACACTGAAGCTTTCTTT. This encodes CASNTGTVNTEAFF.

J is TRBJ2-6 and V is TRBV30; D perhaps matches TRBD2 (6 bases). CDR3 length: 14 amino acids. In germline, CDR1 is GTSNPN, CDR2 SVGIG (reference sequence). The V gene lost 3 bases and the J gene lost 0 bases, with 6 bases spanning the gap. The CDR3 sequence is CAWSGGSGANVLTF. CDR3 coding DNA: TGTGCCTGGAGCGGGGGCTCTGGGGCCAACGTCCTGACTTTC. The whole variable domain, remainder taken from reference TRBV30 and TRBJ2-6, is SQTIHQWPATLVQPVGSPLSLECTVEGTSNPNLYWYRQAAGRGLQLLFYSVGIGQISSEVPQNLSASRPQDRQFILSSKKLLLSDSGFYLCAWSGGSGANVLTFGAGSRLTVL.

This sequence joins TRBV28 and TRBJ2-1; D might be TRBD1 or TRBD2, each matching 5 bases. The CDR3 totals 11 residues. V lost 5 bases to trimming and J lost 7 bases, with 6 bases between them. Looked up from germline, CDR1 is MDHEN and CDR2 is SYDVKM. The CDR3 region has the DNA TGTGCCAGCAGTGGGGGTAATGAGCAGTTCTTC. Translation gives CASSGGNEQFF.

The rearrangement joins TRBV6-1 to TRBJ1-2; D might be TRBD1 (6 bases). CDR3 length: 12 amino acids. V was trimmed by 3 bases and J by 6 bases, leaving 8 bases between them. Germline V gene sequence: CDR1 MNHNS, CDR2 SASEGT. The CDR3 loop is CASSDQGNGYTF. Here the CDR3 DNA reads TGTGCCAGCAGTGATCAGGGGAATGGCTACACCTTC.

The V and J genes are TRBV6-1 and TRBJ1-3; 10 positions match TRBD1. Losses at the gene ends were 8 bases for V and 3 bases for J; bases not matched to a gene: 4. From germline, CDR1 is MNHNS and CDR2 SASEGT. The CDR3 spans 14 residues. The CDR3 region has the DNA TGTGCCAGCTCGACAGGGGGCGGTGGAAACACCATATATTTT. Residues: CASSTGGGGNTIYF.

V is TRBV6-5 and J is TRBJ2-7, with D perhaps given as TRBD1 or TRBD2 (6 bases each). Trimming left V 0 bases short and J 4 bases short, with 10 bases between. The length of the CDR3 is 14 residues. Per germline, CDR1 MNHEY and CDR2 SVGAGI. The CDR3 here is CASSYSRGAYEQYF. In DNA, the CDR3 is TGTGCCAGCAGTTACTCGAGGGGGGCGTACGAGCAGTACTTC.

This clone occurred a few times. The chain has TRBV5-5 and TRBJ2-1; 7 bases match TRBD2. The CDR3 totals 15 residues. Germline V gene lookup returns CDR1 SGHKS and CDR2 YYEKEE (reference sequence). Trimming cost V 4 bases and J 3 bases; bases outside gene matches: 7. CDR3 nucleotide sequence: TGTGCCAGCAGCCTATTCGCGGGGGACTACAATGAGCAGTTCTTC. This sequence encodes CASSLFAGDYNEQFF.

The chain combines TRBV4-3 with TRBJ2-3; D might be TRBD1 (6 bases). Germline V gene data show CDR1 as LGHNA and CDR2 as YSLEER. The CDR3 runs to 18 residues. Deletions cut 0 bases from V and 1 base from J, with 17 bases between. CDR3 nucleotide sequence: TGCGCCAGCAGCCAAGATCTTGGGGACATTCCCGGCACAGATACGCAGTATTTT. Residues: CASSQDLGDIPGTDTQYF.

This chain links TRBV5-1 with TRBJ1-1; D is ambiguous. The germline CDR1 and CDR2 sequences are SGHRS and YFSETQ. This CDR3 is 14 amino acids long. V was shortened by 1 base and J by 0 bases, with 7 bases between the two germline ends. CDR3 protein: CASSLYTMNTEAFF. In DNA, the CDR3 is TGCGCCAGCAGCTTGTACACAATGAACACTGAAGCTTTCTTT.

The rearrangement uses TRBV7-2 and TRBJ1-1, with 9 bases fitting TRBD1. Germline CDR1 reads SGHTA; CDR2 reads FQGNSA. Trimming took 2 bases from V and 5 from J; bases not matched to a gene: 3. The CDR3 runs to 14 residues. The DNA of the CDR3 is TGTGCCAGCAGCTTAATCGACAGGGGGACTGAAGCTTTCTTT. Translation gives CASSLIDRGTEAFF.

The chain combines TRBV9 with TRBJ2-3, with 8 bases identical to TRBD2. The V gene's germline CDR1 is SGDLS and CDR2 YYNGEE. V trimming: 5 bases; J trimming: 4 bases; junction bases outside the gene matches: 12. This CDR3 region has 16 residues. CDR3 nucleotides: TGTGCCAGCAGTGCAGGAATGGGCGGGGGGCCAGATACGCAGTATTTT. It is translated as CASSAGMGGGPDTQYF.

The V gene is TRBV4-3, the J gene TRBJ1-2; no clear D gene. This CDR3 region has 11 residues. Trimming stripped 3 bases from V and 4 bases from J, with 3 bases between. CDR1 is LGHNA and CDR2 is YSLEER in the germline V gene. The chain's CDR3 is CASSQSYGYTF. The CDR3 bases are TGCGCCAGCAGCCAGTCCTATGGCTACACCTTC.

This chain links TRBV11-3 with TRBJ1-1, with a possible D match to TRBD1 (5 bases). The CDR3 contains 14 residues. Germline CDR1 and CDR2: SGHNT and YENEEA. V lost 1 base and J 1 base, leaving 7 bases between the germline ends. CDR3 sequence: CASSLGRGNTEAFF. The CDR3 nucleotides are TGTGCCAGCAGCTTAGGGAGGGGGAACACTGAAGCTTTCTTT.

CDR3 coding DNA: TGTGCCAGCAGCTTCTCCAGGCTAGCCCCGACCTACGAGCAGTACTTC. Translated: CASSFSRLAPTYEQYF. The gene calls are TRBV7-2 and TRBJ2-7; D is possibly TRBD2 (5 bases). CDR3 length: 16 amino acids. Trimming stripped 3 bases from V and 2 bases from J, with 17 bases between. Per germline, CDR1 SGHTA and CDR2 FQGNSA. Using reference TRBV7-2 and TRBJ2-7 for the parts outside the CDR3, the full variable domain is GAGVSQSPSNKVTEKGKDVELRCDPISGHTALYWYRQSLGQGLEFLIYFQGNSAPDKSGLPSDRFSAERTGGSVSTLTIQRTQQEDSAVYLCASSFSRLAPTYEQYFGPGTRLTVT.

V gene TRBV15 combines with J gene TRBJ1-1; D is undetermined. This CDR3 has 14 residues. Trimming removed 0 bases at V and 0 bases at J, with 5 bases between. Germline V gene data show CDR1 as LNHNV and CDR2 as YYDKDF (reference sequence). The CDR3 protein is CATSRDSMNTEAFF. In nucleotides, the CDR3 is TGTGCCACCAGCAGAGACAGCATGAACACTGAAGCTTTCTTT.

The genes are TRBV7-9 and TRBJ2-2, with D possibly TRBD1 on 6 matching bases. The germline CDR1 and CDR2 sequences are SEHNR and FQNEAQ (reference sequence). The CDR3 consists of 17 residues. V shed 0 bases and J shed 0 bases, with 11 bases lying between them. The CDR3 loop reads CASSLAVRGPNTGELFF. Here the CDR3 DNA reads TGTGCCAGCAGCTTAGCCGTCAGGGGCCCGAACACCGGGGAGCTGTTTTTT.

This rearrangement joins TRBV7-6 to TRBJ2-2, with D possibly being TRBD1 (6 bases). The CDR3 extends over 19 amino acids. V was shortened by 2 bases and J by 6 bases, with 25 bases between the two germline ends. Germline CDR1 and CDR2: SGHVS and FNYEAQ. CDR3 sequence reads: CASSLPYPRTEGRSGELFF. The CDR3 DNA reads TGTGCCAGCAGCTTACCCTATCCCCGGACAGAGGGGCGATCCGGGGAGCTGTTTTTT.

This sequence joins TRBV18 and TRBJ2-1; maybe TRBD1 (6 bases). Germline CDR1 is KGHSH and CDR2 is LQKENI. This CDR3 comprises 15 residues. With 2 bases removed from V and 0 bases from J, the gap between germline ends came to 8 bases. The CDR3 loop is CASSPGGSSYNEQFF. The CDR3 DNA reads TGTGCCAGCTCACCAGGGGGCTCCTCCTACAATGAGCAGTTCTTC.

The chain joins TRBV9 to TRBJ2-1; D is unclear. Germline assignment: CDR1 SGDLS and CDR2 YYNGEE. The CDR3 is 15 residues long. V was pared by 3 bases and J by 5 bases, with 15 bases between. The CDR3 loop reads CASSEDGDPNNEQFF. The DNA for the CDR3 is TGTGCCAGCAGCGAGGACGGAGATCCTAACAATGAGCAGTTCTTC.

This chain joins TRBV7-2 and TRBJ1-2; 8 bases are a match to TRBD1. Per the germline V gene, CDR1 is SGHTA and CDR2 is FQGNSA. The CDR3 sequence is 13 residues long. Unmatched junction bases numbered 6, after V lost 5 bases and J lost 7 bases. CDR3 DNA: TGTGCCAGCAGCCCTACAGGGGGGCTTGGCTACACCTTC. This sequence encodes CASSPTGGLGYTF.

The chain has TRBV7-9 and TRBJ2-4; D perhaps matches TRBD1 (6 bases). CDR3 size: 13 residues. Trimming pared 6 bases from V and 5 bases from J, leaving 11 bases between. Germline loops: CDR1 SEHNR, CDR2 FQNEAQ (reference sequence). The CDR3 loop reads CASSYRQENIQYF. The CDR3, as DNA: TGTGCCAGCAGTTACCGACAGGAAAACATTCAGTACTTC.

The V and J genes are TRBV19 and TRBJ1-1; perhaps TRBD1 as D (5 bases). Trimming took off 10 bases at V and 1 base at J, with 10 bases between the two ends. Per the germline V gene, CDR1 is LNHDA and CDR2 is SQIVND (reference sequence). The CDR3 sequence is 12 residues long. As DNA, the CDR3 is TGTGCCACCACCGACAGGAACACTGAAGCTTTCTTT. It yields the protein CATTDRNTEAFF.

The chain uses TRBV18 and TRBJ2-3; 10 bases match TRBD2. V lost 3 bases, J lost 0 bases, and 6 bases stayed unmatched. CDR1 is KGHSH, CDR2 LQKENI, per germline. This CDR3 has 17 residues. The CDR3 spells CASSPELAGSSTDTQYF. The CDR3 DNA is TGTGCCAGCTCACCGGAACTAGCGGGGTCTAGCACAGATACGCAGTATTTT.

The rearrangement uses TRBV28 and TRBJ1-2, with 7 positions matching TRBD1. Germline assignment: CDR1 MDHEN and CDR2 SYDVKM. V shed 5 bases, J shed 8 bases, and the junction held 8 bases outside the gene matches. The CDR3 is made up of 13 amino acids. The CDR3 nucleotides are TGTGCCAGCAGTAGTCCTAGGGGGCAAGGCTACACCTTC. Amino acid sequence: CASSSPRGQGYTF.

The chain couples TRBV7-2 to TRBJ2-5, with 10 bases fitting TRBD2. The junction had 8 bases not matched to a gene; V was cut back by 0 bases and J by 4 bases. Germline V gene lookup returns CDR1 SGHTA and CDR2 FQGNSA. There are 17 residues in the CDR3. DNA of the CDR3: TGTGCCAGCAGCTTAGCGTCCGGGCTAGCGGGGGCAGAGACCCAGTACTTC. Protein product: CASSLASGLAGAETQYF.

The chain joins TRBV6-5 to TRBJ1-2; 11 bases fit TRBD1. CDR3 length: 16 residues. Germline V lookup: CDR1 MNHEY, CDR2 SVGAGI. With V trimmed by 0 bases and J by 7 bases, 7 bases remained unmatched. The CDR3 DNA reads TGTGCCAGCAGTTACTCGAATTTAGGGACAGGGGGTGGCTACACCTTC. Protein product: CASSYSNLGTGGGYTF.